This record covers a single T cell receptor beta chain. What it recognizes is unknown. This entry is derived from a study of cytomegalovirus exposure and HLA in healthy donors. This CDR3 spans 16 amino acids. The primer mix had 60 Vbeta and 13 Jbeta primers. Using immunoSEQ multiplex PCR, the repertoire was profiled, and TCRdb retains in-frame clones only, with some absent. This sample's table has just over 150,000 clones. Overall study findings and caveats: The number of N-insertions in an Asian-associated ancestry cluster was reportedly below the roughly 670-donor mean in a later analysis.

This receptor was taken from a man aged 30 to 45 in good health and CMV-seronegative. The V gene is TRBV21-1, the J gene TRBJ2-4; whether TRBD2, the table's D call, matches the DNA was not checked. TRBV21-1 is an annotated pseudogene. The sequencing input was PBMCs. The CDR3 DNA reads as TGTGCCAGCAGCAACGAGGCGGGAGGAACCAAAAACATTCAGTACTTC. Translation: CASSNEAGGTKNIQYF.